The entry below describes one TCR beta chain. Its antigen is as yet unknown. Method: immunoSEQ multiplex PCR; TCRdb's copy keeps in-frame clones and lacks some. The sample has around 15,000 clones, approximately 80% seen once. The germline V gene encodes CDR1 SGHNT and CDR2 YENEEA. The CDR3 runs to 12 residues. Trimming took off 1 base at V and 6 bases at J, with 7 bases between the two ends. These data belong to a study of OX40 agonist ivuxolimab in advanced cancers. Points from the study as a whole: In general, CD8+ T cells held more expanded clones than CD4+ did, on average.

The receptor comes from an adult with an advanced solid tumor such as melanoma, head and neck, liver or kidney cancer. V gene TRBV11-3 combines with J gene TRBJ2-7, with a tentative D call TRBD2 (5 bases). The sequenced sample was CD4+ or CD8+ T cells sorted from blood, obtained in a trial of the OX40 agonist ivuxolimab. The CDR3: CASSLVSVEQYF. In DNA, the CDR3 is TGTGCCAGCAGCTTAGTTAGCGTCGAGCAGTACTTC. Full variable domain (rest looked up from reference TRBV11-3 and TRBJ2-7): EAGVVQSPRYKIIEKKQPVAFWCNPISGHNTLYWYLQNLGQGPELLIRYENEEAVDDSQLPKDRFSAERLKGVDSTLKIQPAELGDSAVYLCASSLVSVEQYFGPGTRLTVT.